This T cell receptor beta chain came from a study of control samples from healthy donors and cancer patients. CDR1 SQVTM and CDR2 ANQGSEA come from the germline V gene. V was pared by 2 bases and J by 4 bases, with 8 bases between. The CDR3 covers 12 residues. The assay was immunoSEQ multiplex PCR, and TCRdb's table has in-frame clones only and misses some. The table records 130,000 or so clones, 87% of them present only once. The gene calls are TRBV29-1 and TRBJ1-2, with D possibly matching TRBD1 (6 bases). The sequence was obtained from a man aged 40-50 years in good health. The sample taken for sequencing was blood. CDR3 residues: CSVELGGYGYTF. For the CDR3, the DNA is TGCAGCGTTGAACTAGGGGGCTATGGCTACACCTTC.